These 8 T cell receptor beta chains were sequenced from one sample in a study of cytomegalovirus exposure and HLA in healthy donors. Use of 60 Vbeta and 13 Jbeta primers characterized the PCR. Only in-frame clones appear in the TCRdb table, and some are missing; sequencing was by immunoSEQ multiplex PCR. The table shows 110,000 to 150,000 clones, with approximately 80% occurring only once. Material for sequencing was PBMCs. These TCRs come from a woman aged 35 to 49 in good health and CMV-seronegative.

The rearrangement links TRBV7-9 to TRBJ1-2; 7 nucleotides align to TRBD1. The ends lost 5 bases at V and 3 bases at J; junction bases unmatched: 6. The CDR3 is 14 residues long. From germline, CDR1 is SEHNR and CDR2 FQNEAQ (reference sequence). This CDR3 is CASSLITGDYGYTF. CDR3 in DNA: TGTGCCAGCAGCCTGATCACAGGGGACTATGGCTACACCTTC.

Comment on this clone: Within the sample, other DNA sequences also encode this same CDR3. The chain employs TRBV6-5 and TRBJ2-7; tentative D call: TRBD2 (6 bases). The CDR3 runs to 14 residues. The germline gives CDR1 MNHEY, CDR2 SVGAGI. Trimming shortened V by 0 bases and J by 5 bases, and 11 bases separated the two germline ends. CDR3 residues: CASSYSTGGDEQYF. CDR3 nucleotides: TGTGCCAGCAGTTACTCTACAGGAGGGGACGAGCAGTACTTC.

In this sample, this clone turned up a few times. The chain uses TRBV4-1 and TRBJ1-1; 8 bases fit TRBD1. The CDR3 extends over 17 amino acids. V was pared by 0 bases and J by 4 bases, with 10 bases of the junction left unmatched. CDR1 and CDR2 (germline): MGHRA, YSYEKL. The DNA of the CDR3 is TGCGCCAGCAGCCAAGATTCGACAGGGGCACGGGGCACTGAAGCTTTCTTT. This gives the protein CASSQDSTGARGTEAFF.

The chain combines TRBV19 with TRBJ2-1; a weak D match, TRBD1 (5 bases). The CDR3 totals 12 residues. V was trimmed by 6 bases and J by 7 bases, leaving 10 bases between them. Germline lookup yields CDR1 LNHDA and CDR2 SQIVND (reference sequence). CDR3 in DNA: TGTGCCAGTAGGAGTGGGGCGAATGAGCAGTTCTTC. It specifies CASRSGANEQFF.

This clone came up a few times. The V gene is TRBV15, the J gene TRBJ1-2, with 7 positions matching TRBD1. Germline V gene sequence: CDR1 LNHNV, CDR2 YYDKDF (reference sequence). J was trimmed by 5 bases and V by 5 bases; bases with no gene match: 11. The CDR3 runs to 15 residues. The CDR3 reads CATSENRGGLYGYTF. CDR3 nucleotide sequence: TGTGCCACCAGCGAAAACAGGGGAGGCCTTTATGGCTACACCTTC.

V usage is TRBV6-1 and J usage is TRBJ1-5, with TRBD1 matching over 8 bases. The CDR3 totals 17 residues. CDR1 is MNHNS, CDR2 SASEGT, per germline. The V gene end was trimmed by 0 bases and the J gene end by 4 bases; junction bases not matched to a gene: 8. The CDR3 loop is CASSEAPDRGWNQPQHF. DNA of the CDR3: TGTGCCAGCAGTGAAGCTCCTGACAGGGGATGGAATCAGCCCCAGCATTTT.

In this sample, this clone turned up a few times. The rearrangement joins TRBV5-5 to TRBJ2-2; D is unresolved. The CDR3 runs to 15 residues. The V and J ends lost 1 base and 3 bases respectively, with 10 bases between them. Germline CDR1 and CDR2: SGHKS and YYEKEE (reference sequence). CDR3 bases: TGTGCCAGCAGCTTGCGGTCTCTGGACACCGGGGAGCTGTTTTTT. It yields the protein CASSLRSLDTGELFF.

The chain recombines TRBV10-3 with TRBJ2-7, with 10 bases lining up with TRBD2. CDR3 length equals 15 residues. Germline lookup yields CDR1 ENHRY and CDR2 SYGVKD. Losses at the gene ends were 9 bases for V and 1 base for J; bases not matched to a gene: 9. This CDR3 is CAMGPSGSGSYEQYF. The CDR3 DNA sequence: TGTGCCATGGGTCCTAGCGGGAGCGGATCCTACGAGCAGTACTTC.